This TCR beta chain was sequenced during a study of CD8+ T cells in alopecia areata. Study results and caveats: The study also sequences resident alphabeta T cells of normal skin in scalp samples.

In germline, CDR1 is MNHEY, CDR2 SMNVEV (reference sequence). The CDR3 sequence is 15 residues long. With 6 bases removed from V and 1 base from J, the gap between germline ends came to 12 bases. With regard to this clone: What it recognizes is unknown.

Extracted from the samples, RNA was reverse transcribed into cDNA to serve as the sequencing template. Assay used: immunoSEQ multiplex PCR; TCRdb lists only in-frame clones, some missing. Of tens of thousands of clones listed, 60% to 85% are singletons. Sequenced input: NKG2D-low CD8+ T cells sorted from blood. This TCR was sampled from a human donor with alopecia areata. The V call is TRBV27, the J call TRBJ2-2, with D perhaps matching TRBD1 (5 bases). The CDR3 DNA is TGTGCCAGCAGCCCCCACCAGGGGAACACCGGGGAGCTGTTTTTT. It encodes CASSPHQGNTGELFF.